This T cell receptor beta chain was obtained from a study of T cell changes during pregnancy in multiple sclerosis (dated by TCRdb to between 2018 and 2021). Some background on the complete study: The study looked at changes in the T cell repertoire across pregnancy in women with multiple sclerosis.

The receptor library was made with the immunoSEQ multiplex PCR assay. The immuneACCESS repertoire file appears here via TCRdb, limited to in-frame rearrangements. These files lack a portion of the clones; in checked studies, under half of the deficit traces to unresolved V genes, and the cause of the others is not known. The sample records tens of thousands of clones, under 95% of which are singletons. Clones ranked in the top ten supply about 0.42% of the sample. Regarding this clone: Its antigen is still unknown. Per-nucleotide qualities are absent, and no much larger clonotype sits a single base away.

The CDR3 numbers 15 residues from cysteine through phenylalanine. Only CDR3 DNA remains: 45 bases, in frame from the first base. Trimming leaves V shorter by 1 base and J shorter by 2 bases, with the junction holding 3 bases beyond the gene matches. CDR1 and CDR2 were assigned from the germline V gene as SGHTA and FQGNSA. Sample: CD4+ T cells from peripheral blood mononuclear cells, taken before pregnancy. The chain is encoded by TRBV7-2 joined to TRBJ2-7, with 9 junctional bases fitting TRBD2. This clonotype was obtained from a female donor with multiple sclerosis, enrolled in a pregnancy study. The CDR3 is CASSLERGAPYEQYF. The nucleotides are TGTGCCAGCAGCTTAGAGCGGGGGGCACCCTACGAGCAGTACTTC. Extended through the reference TRBV7-2 and TRBJ2-7 proteins, this CDR3 yields the full variable domain: GAGVSQSPSNKVTEKGKDVELRCDPISGHTALYWYRQSLGQGLEFLIYFQGNSAPDKSGLPSDRFSAERTGGSVSTLTIQRTQQEDSAVYLCASSLERGAPYEQYFGPGTRLTVT.